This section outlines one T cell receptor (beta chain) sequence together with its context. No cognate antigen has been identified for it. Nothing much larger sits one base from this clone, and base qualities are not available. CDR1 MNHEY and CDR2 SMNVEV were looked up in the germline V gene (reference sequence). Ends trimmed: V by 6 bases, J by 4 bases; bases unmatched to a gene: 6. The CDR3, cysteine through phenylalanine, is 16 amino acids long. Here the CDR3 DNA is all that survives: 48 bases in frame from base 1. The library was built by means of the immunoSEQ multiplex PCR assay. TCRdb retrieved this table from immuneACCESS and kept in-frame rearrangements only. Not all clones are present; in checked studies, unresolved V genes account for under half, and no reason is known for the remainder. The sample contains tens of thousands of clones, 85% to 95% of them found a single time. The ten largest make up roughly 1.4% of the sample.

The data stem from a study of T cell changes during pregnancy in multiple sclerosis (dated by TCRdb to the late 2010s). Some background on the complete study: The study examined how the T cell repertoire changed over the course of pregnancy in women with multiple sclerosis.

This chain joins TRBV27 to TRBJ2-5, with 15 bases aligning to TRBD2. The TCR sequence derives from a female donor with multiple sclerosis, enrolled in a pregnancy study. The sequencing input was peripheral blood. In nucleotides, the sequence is TGTGCCAGCAGCCTGGGACTAGCGGGAGGAGGAGAGACCCAGTACTTC. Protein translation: CASSLGLAGGGETQYF.